This is a list of T cell receptor beta chains from one sample in a study of PD-1 blockade in classical Hodgkin lymphoma. Using immunoSEQ multiplex PCR, the repertoire was profiled, and TCRdb retains in-frame clones only, with some absent. The table lists about 27,000 clones, over 60% of them singletons. This sample comprised peripheral blood mononuclear cells (PBMCs), obtained before the fourth cycle of nivolumab. These receptors all come from a human donor with classical Hodgkin lymphoma. CDR3s include the opening cysteine and the closing phenylalanine or tryptophan. A D gene is named only where the DNA matches it firmly. Clone size appears in some rows only: once, few, many, or a class for an expanded clone.

V	D	length	size	J	DNA	CDR3
TRBV28	TRBD1	14	NA	TRBJ1-5	TGTGCCAGCAGTTCGGGACAGGGGTATCAGCCCCAGCATTTT	CASSSGQGYQPQHF
TRBV6-6	NA	14	NA	TRBJ1-2	TGTGCCAGCAGTTATCGACAGGCGTTCTATGGCTACACCTTC	CASSYRQAFYGYTF
TRBV19	NA	12	NA	TRBJ1-2	TGTGCCAGTCTCGGGGCGGATTATGGCTACACCTTC	CASLGADYGYTF
TRBV16	NA	13	NA	TRBJ1-1	TGTGCCAGCAGCCTAGGCCAGAACACTGAAGCTTTCTTT	CASSLGQNTEAFF
TRBV4-1	NA	15	NA	TRBJ1-2	TGCGCCAGCAGCCAAGAAACACGGTTCTCCTATGGCTACACCTTC	CASSQETRFSYGYTF
TRBV5-6	TRBD1	15	NA	TRBJ1-3	TGTGCCAGCAGCCCTGGGACAGACTCTGGAAACACCATATATTTT	CASSPGTDSGNTIYF
TRBV30	NA	10	NA	TRBJ2-2	TGTGCCTCTTACACCGGGGAGCTGTTTTTT	CASYTGELFF
TRBV2	NA	11	NA	TRBJ1-1	TGTGCCAGCGTGGTAAACACTGAAGCTTTCTTT	CASVVNTEAFF
TRBV10-2	NA	16	NA	TRBJ2-3	TGCGCCAGCAGGAGTTCCGTGGCGGCAAGCACAGATACGCAGTATTTT	CASRSSVAASTDTQYF
TRBV7-9	TRBD1	15	NA	TRBJ2-1	TGTGCCAGCAGCCAAAGACAGGGGCCCAAAAATGAGCAGTTCTTC	CASSQRQGPKNEQFF
TRBV5-1	NA	12	NA	TRBJ1-2	TGCGCCAGCAGCTTGGTAGGTTCAGGCTACACCTTC	CASSLVGSGYTF
TRBV19	TRBD1	13	NA	TRBJ2-7	TGTGCCAGTAGTGCGGACAGGGGGCACGAGCAGTACTTC	CASSADRGHEQYF
TRBV4-1	TRBD1	15	NA	TRBJ2-5	TGCGCCAGCAGCCAGGTACAGGGGTACCAAGAGACCCAGTACTTC	CASSQVQGYQETQYF
TRBV13	NA	17	NA	TRBJ2-5	TGTGCCAGCAGCTTTTCAGGTTCGCTCAATCAACAAGAGACCCAGTACTTC	CASSFSGSLNQQETQYF
TRBV28	NA	16	NA	TRBJ2-1	TGTGCCAGCTGTAAAGGTAGGGCACCCAGGTACAATGAGCAGTTCTTC	CASCKGRAPRYNEQFF
TRBV6-5	NA	14	NA	TRBJ1-2	TGTGCCAGCAGTTACGGGGAGGGCCTCTATGGCTACACCTTC	CASSYGEGLYGYTF
TRBV25-1	TRBD2	13	few	TRBJ2-3	TGTGCCAGCAGCCCGACTAGCCCAGATACGCAGTATTTT	CASSPTSPDTQYF
TRBV6-6	NA	13	NA	TRBJ2-7	TGTGCCAGCAGTTACGAAAGGGGCCACGAGCAGTACTTC	CASSYERGHEQYF
TRBV29-1	TRBD1	13	NA	TRBJ1-2	TGCAGCGTTGAGCAGGGGGGTGGCTATGGCTACACCTTC	CSVEQGGGYGYTF
TRBV19	TRBD2	16	NA	TRBJ2-3	TGTGCCAGTAGTACTCCTCGGGGGGTGGGCACAGATACGCAGTATTTT	CASSTPRGVGTDTQYF
TRBV28	TRBD1	15	NA	TRBJ1-4	TGTGCCAGCAGTCCACCGGGACAGGTAACCGAAAAACTGTTTTTT	CASSPPGQVTEKLFF
TRBV4-2	NA	16	NA	TRBJ2-3	TGTGCCAGCAGCTTGGAGGCGGGCTGGGGTCCGGATACGCAGTATTTT	CASSLEAGWGPDTQYF
TRBV11-2	TRBD2	16	few	TRBJ2-1	TGTGCCAGCAGTTTTTCGACTAGCGCCAATAGGAATGAGCAGTTCTTC	CASSFSTSANRNEQFF
TRBV9	NA	16	NA	TRBJ1-1	TGTGCCAGCAGCGGGCCCCGGGGGGCGCGGAACACTGAAGCTTTCTTT	CASSGPRGARNTEAFF
TRBV6-5	NA	14	NA	TRBJ2-7	TGTGCCAGCAGTTACTCGCACATAGCCTACGAGCAGTACTTC	CASSYSHIAYEQYF
TRBV5-4	TRBD1	15	NA	TRBJ1-2	TGTGCCAGCAGCTCGTCAGGGGGAGCGGTCTATGGCTACACCTTC	CASSSSGGAVYGYTF
TRBV4-2	NA	18	NA	TRBJ2-2	TGTGCCAGCAGCCAAGATGCACCGAGTCGGGGGTACACCGGGGAGCTGTTTTTT	CASSQDAPSRGYTGELFF
TRBV19	NA	14	NA	TRBJ2-7	TGTGCCAGTAGTGGCACAGGAAAGATCTACGAGCAGTACTTC	CASSGTGKIYEQYF
TRBV29-1	NA	13	NA	TRBJ1-2	TGCAGCGTTGGAGTTAGGCAGAACTATGGCTACACCTTC	CSVGVRQNYGYTF
TRBV19	NA	14	NA	TRBJ2-5	TGTGCCAGTAGTGCCCTGGGGTTACAAGAGACCCAGTACTTC	CASSALGLQETQYF
TRBV6-5	TRBD1	14	once	TRBJ2-7	TGTGCCAGCAGTTACGGACAGGGATCCTACGAGCAGTACTTC	CASSYGQGSYEQYF
TRBV2	TRBD2	15	NA	TRBJ2-1	TGTGCCAGCAGTGGGTCAACTAGCGGGGTCTATGAGCAGTTCTTC	CASSGSTSGVYEQFF
TRBV4-3	TRBD2	18	once	TRBJ2-3	TGCGCCAGCAGCCAAGATGGCCCTAGCGGCCCCTACACAGATACGCAGTATTTT	CASSQDGPSGPYTDTQYF
TRBV9	NA	16	once	TRBJ2-2	TGTGCCAGCAGCGTAGCCCCTTCCACGAACACCGGGGAGCTGTTTTTT	CASSVAPSTNTGELFF
TRBV2	NA	16	NA	TRBJ1-5	TGTGCCAGCAGTCTCGAGCTACTTGGGGTAAATCAGCCCCAGCATTTT	CASSLELLGVNQPQHF